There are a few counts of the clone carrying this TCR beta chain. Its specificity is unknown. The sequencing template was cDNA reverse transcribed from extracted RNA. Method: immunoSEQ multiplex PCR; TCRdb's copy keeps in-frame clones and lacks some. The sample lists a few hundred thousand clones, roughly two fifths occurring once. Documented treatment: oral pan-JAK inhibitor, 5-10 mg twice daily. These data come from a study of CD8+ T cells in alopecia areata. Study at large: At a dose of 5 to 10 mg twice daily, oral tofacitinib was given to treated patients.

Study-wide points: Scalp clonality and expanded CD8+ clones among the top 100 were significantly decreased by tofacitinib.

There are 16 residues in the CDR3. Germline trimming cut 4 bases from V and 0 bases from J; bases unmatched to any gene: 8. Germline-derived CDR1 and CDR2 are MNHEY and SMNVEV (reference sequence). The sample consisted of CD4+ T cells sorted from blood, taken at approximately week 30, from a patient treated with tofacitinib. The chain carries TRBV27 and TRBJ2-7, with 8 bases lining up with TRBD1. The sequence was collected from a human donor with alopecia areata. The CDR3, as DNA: TGTGCCAGCAGTTCTCCGGGGACAGGTAGCTCCTACGAGCAGTACTTC. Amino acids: CASSSPGTGSSYEQYF.